The 29 T cell receptor beta chains reported below all come from one sample, sequenced in a study of early T cells in non-severe SARS-CoV-2 infection. From the 5' RACE reads, TCRdb called clonotypes with MiXCR, one entry per CDR3 protein. The sample contains 95,000 to 120,000 distinct CDR3 sequences, 9% to 14% of which appear only once. Sequenced: whole blood. The receptors were gathered from an adult who was a healthcare worker with PCR-confirmed SARS-CoV-2 infection or an uninfected control (not recorded which).

This clonotype was seen only a few times. The chain links TRBV6-1 to TRBJ1-1; unclear D gene. V lost 5 bases and J lost 0, with 7 bases in between. The length of the CDR3 is 13 residues. CDR1 and CDR2 from the germline V gene are MNHNS and SASEGT. CDR3 DNA sequence: TGTGCCAGCAGTAGTCAGCTGAACACTGAAGCTTTCTTT. Translating gives CASSSQLNTEAFF.

This clonotype was seen a handful of times. As DNA, the CDR3 is TGTGCCAGCACTAAGGCTAGCGGGTCCTACAATGAGCAGTTCTTC. Amino acids: CASTKASGSYNEQFF. This chain connects TRBV12-3 or TRBV12-4 to TRBJ2-1; 8 bases are shared with TRBD2. Germline trimming cut 7 bases from V and 1 base from J; bases unmatched to any gene: 6. CDR3 length equals 15 residues.

Worth noting for this clonotype: The junction departs from germline at one end; a sequencing error may be responsible. The gene calls are TRBV2 and TRBJ2-7; 8 bases are a match to TRBD1. The CDR3 runs to 13 residues. Germline values: CDR1 SNHLY, CDR2 FYNNEI. The DNA of the CDR3 is TGTGTCAGCAGACGGGGACAGGTATACGAGCAGTACTTC. Its translation is CVSRRGQVYEQYF.

This clonotype has just a few counts. The chain uses TRBV29-1 and TRBJ2-3; D is possibly TRBD2 (6 bases). This CDR3 region has 14 residues. Germline V gives CDR1 SQVTM, CDR2 ANQGSEA. Trimming shortened V by 3 bases and J by 6 bases, and 16 bases separated the two germline ends. CDR3 in DNA: TGCAGCGTTGAGTGGCTAGCGCAGCGTGATACGCAGTATTTT. Translation: CSVEWLAQRDTQYF.

This clonotype was observed a few times. The chain combines TRBV20-1 with TRBJ2-3, with 10 bases fitting TRBD2. The CDR3 contains 16 residues. V shed 6 bases, J shed 2 bases, and the junction held 11 bases outside the gene matches. Per the germline V gene, CDR1 is DFQATT and CDR2 is SNEGSKA (reference sequence). The CDR3 sequence is CSASRRSGGDTDTQYF. CDR3 DNA sequence: TGCAGTGCCAGCCGGAGGAGCGGGGGGGACACAGATACGCAGTATTTT.

This clonotype was recorded only once. A single base separates this from a much larger clone, so it may be a read error. The rearrangement joins TRBV28 to TRBJ2-1, with 8 bases that match TRBD2. There are 15 residues in the CDR3. Germline V gene data show CDR1 as MDHEN and CDR2 as SYDVKM. V trimming: 5 bases; J trimming: 4 bases; junction bases outside the gene matches: 7. The CDR3 here is CASSIGRAGYNEQFF. CDR3 sequence (DNA): TGTGCCAGCAGTATCGGGAGGGCGGGATACAATGAGCAGTTCTTC.

This clonotype was detected a few times. The chain joins TRBV28 to TRBJ1-1; D not certain. The germline V and J ends were trimmed by 7 bases and 5 bases, with 11 bases remaining between them. Germline assignment: CDR1 MDHEN and CDR2 SYDVKM. The CDR3 runs to 12 residues. The CDR3 spells CASKQFNTEAFF. The CDR3 bases are TGTGCCAGCAAACAATTTAATACTGAAGCTTTCTTT. Looking up the rest from reference TRBV28 and TRBJ1-1 gives the full variable domain: DVKVTQSSRYLVKRTGEKVFLECVQDMDHENMFWYRQDPGLGLRLIYFSYDVKMKEKGDIPEGYSVSREKKERFSLILESASTNQTSMYLCASKQFNTEAFFGQGTRLTVV.

The sample holds many counts of this clonotype. The rearrangement links TRBV6-5 to TRBJ2-3, with 7 positions matching TRBD1. Unmatched junction bases numbered 10, after V lost 6 bases and J lost 4 bases. Per the germline V gene, CDR1 is MNHEY and CDR2 is SVGAGI. The CDR3 totals 15 residues. The CDR3: CASSLQGSYPDTQYF. The CDR3 DNA sequence: TGTGCCAGCAGCTTACAGGGGAGTTACCCAGATACGCAGTATTTT.

The CDR3 sequence is CASRLGGVFSPLHF. CDR3 sequence (DNA): TGTGCCAGCAGACTAGGAGGGGTATTTTCACCCCTCCACTTT. The chain combines TRBV7-9 with TRBJ1-6; possible D gene TRBD1, 5 bases. Trimming removed 6 bases from V and 9 bases from J, with 15 bases in between. Germline V gene data show CDR1 as SEHNR and CDR2 as FQNEAQ (reference sequence). CDR3 length: 14 residues.

The chain recombines TRBV7-6 with TRBJ1-5; a weak D match, TRBD1 (5 bases). The ends were cut back, 6 bases at V and 3 bases at J, with 12 bases in the middle. CDR1 and CDR2 from the germline V gene are SGHVS and FNYEAQ. The CDR3 is 14 amino acids. The CDR3: CASSRAGSNQPQHF. The CDR3 DNA reads as TGTGCCAGCAGTCGGGCAGGGTCCAATCAGCCCCAGCATTTT.

At least ten counts were recorded for this clonotype. This chain links TRBV29-1 with TRBJ1-2; 9 nucleotides line up with TRBD1. Germline trimming cut 7 bases from V and 5 bases from J; bases unmatched to any gene: 11. The germline V gene has CDR1 SQVTM and CDR2 ANQGSEA. The CDR3 runs to 14 residues. CDR3 region: CSAFGQGPAYGYTF. For the CDR3, the DNA is TGCAGCGCCTTCGGACAGGGGCCCGCTTATGGCTACACCTTC. Full variable domain (missing parts from reference TRBV29-1 and TRBJ1-2): SAVISQKPSRDICQRGTSLTIQCQVDSQVTMMFWYRQQPGQSLTLIATANQGSEATYESGFVIDKFPISRPNLTFSTLTVSNMSPEDSSIYLCSAFGQGPAYGYTFGSGTRLTVV.

This clonotype was detected only a few times. The J gene is TRBJ2-1, the V gene TRBV21-1; TRBD2 was called by the table and not checked on the DNA. TRBV21-1 is shown as a pseudogene. CDR3 length: 21 residues. The CDR3 region is CASSMGPAAEAGLPSYNEQFF. CDR3 DNA sequence: TGTGCCAGCAGCATGGGGCCTGCCGCGGAAGCGGGCCTCCCCTCCTACAATGAGCAGTTCTTC.

This clonotype was detected a few times. The rearrangement uses TRBV7-9 and TRBJ1-2; D remains unclear. The V and J ends lost 2 bases and 2 bases respectively, with 9 bases between them. CDR3 size: 14 residues. Germline V gives CDR1 SEHNR, CDR2 FQNEAQ (reference sequence). In DNA, the CDR3 is TGTGCCAGCAGCTTATCTACGACGAACTATGGCTACACCTTC. Residues: CASSLSTTNYGYTF.

The sample holds many counts of this clonotype. This sequence joins TRBV5-1 and TRBJ1-1, with D unresolved. V dropped 1 base and J dropped 0 bases, with 10 bases sitting between them. CDR3 length equals 15 residues. Germline CDR1 and CDR2: SGHRS and YFSETQ. CDR3 sequence: CASSLSGRVNTEAFF. CDR3 DNA sequence: TGCGCCAGCAGCTTGTCTGGACGGGTGAACACTGAAGCTTTCTTT.

This clonotype was seen a handful of times. The chain has TRBV9 and TRBJ1-2, with D tentatively TRBD1 (5 bases). Germline values: CDR1 SGDLS, CDR2 YYNGEE. The CDR3 runs to 16 residues. V lost 3 bases and J 0 bases, leaving 15 bases between the germline ends. CDR3 in amino acids: CASSANHGGANYGYTF. The CDR3 DNA follows: TGTGCCAGCAGCGCCAACCATGGGGGAGCTAACTATGGCTACACCTTC.

This clonotype was detected ten times or more. V and J are TRBV7-9 and TRBJ2-1, with 9 bases lining up with TRBD2. Germline lookup yields CDR1 SEHNR and CDR2 FQNEAQ (reference sequence). V dropped 5 bases and J dropped 9; count of bases not matched to a gene: 5. CDR3 length equals 13 residues. CDR3 coding DNA: TGTGCCAGCAGCCGCGGGACTAGCCGTGAGCAGTTCTTC. Translation gives CASSRGTSREQFF.

This clonotype was seen only a few times. The J gene is TRBJ1-1, the V gene TRBV27, with D tentatively TRBD1 (5 bases). CDR1 is MNHEY and CDR2 is SMNVEV in the germline V gene (reference sequence). CDR3 length equals 14 residues. V was pared by 3 bases and J by 4 bases, with 12 bases between. The CDR3 protein is CASSFLHGATEAFF. The DNA for the CDR3 is TGTGCCAGCAGTTTTTTGCATGGGGCCACTGAAGCTTTCTTT.

The J gene is TRBJ2-1, the V gene TRBV2, with TRBD1 matching over 8 bases. This CDR3 has 15 residues. The J segment lost 6 bases and the V segment lost 7 bases, leaving 11 bases of the junction unmatched. Germline V lookup: CDR1 SNHLY, CDR2 FYNNEI. The CDR3: CASTKTGVLTNEQFF. In DNA form, the CDR3 reads TGTGCCAGCACAAAGACAGGGGTACTCACCAATGAGCAGTTCTTC.

The gene calls are TRBV7-2 and TRBJ2-3, with a weak D call TRBD2 (7 bases). Germline V gene data show CDR1 as SGHTA and CDR2 as FQGNSA. The CDR3 consists of 15 residues. V dropped 5 bases and J dropped 6 bases, with 18 bases sitting between them. The CDR3 is CASSVGRAGADTQYF. The DNA of the CDR3 is TGTGCCAGCAGCGTTGGCAGGGCGGGGGCCGATACGCAGTATTTT. Variable domain in full (rest from reference TRBV7-2 and TRBJ2-3): GAGVSQSPSNKVTEKGKDVELRCDPISGHTALYWYRQSLGQGLEFLIYFQGNSAPDKSGLPSDRFSAERTGGSVSTLTIQRTQQEDSAVYLCASSVGRAGADTQYFGPGTRLTVL.

CDR3 nucleotide sequence: TGTGCCAGCAGCTTATCTCCTCAGGGAGGCTATGGCTACACCTTC. Translation: CASSLSPQGGYGYTF. The rearrangement uses TRBV7-6 and TRBJ1-2; maybe TRBD1 (5 bases). V was pared by 2 bases and J by 4 bases, with 14 bases between. The length of the CDR3 is 15 residues. Germline-derived CDR1 and CDR2 are SGHVS and FNYEAQ.

The chain couples TRBV7-3 to TRBJ2-1, with 8 bases matching TRBD2. V lost 5 bases and J lost 10; bases outside the gene matches: 19. This CDR3 comprises 17 residues. Germline V gives CDR1 SGHTA, CDR2 FQGTGA. CDR3 sequence (DNA): TGTGCCAGCAGCCCACAGACGGGGGCGGGAGGTATAGGGGAGCAGTTCTTC. Its protein product is CASSPQTGAGGIGEQFF.

A few counts support this clonotype. V gene TRBV9 combines with J gene TRBJ2-3; TRBD2 agrees at 9 bases. V dropped 0 bases and J dropped 4; count of bases not matched to a gene: 12. The CDR3 extends over 18 amino acids. Germline assignment: CDR1 SGDLS and CDR2 YYNGEE. Written as DNA, the CDR3 is TGTGCCAGCAGCGTAGATCGTCGGAGCGGGGGGAAAGCAGATACGCAGTATTTT. Amino acids: CASSVDRRSGGKADTQYF.

This clonotype was picked up a small number of times. The chain links TRBV12-3 or TRBV12-4 to TRBJ2-3, with 7 bases aligning to TRBD1. The ends lost 6 bases at V and 2 bases at J; junction bases unmatched: 5. CDR3 length equals 14 residues. This chain's CDR3 is CASSRQGNTDTQYF. DNA for the CDR3: TGTGCCAGCAGCCGACAGGGAAACACAGATACGCAGTATTTT.

This clonotype came up many times. The chain carries TRBV4-1 and TRBJ1-2; D is possibly TRBD1 (5 bases). The CDR3 covers 13 residues. The germline V gene has CDR1 MGHRA and CDR2 YSYEKL. V was shortened by 2 bases and J by 4 bases, with 8 bases between the two germline ends. Here the CDR3 DNA reads TGCGCCAGCAGCCAAAGGGGTGGCTATGGCTACACCTTC. Its protein product is CASSQRGGYGYTF.

About this clonotype itself: A much larger clone is a single base away; this may be a read error. The J gene is TRBJ2-4, the V gene TRBV11-2, with D perhaps TRBD1 (5 bases). From germline, CDR1 is SGHAT and CDR2 FQNNGV. This CDR3 has 15 amino acids. The CDR3 loop reads CVSSPGQTFGDIQYF. In DNA, the CDR3 is TGTGTCAGCAGCCCAGGGCAGACCTTTGGGGACATTCAGTACTTC. Full variable domain (outside the CDR3, taken from reference TRBV11-2 and TRBJ2-4): EAGVAQSPRYKIIEKRQSVAFWCNPISGHATLYWYQQILGQGPKLLIQFQNNGVVDDSQLPKDRFSAERLKGVDSTLKIQPAKLEDSAVYLCVSSPGQTFGDIQYFGAGTRLSVL.

This chain uses TRBV29-1 with TRBJ2-7, with 7 positions matching TRBD1. The CDR3 runs to 14 residues. Unmatched junction bases numbered 10, after V lost 6 bases and J lost 2 bases. Per germline, CDR1 SQVTM and CDR2 ANQGSEA. The DNA for the CDR3 is TGCAGCGTATTCACAGGGGCTAACACCTACGAGCAGTACTTC. Encoded protein: CSVFTGANTYEQYF.

The V gene is TRBV7-8, the J gene TRBJ2-1; D is possibly TRBD1 (5 bases). Looked up from germline, CDR1 is SGHVS and CDR2 is FQNEAQ. Deletions cut 1 base from V and 0 bases from J, with 13 bases between. The CDR3 is 17 amino acids. The CDR3 DNA follows: TGTGCCAGCAGCTTAGAAGTGGGGCCGAGCTCCTACAATGAGCAGTTCTTC. It codes for CASSLEVGPSSYNEQFF.

CDR3 DNA: TGTGCCACTCTTGATCCAGGGTACAATGAGCAGTTCTTC. This codes for CATLDPGYNEQFF. The rearrangement joins TRBV12-5 to TRBJ2-1; D perhaps matches TRBD1 (5 bases). Per the germline V gene, CDR1 is LGHNT and CDR2 is FRNRAP. This CDR3 contains 13 residues. Full variable domain (remainder filled in from reference TRBV12-5 and TRBJ2-1): DARVTQTPRHKVTEMGQEVTMRCQPILGHNTVFWYRQTMMQGLELLAYFRNRAPLDDSGMPKDRFSAEMPDATLATLKIQPSEPRDSAVYFCATLDPGYNEQFFGPGTRLTVL.

This clonotype was counted ten times or more. In DNA, the CDR3 is TGTGCCTGGATGGACGTACCGAGCGACTACACCTTC. It specifies CAWMDVPSDYTF. V is TRBV30 and J is TRBJ1-2; D gene unclear. The CDR3 consists of 12 residues. CDR1 GTSNPN and CDR2 SVGIG come from the germline V gene (reference sequence). The germline V and J ends were trimmed by 4 bases and 10 bases, with 16 bases remaining between them.